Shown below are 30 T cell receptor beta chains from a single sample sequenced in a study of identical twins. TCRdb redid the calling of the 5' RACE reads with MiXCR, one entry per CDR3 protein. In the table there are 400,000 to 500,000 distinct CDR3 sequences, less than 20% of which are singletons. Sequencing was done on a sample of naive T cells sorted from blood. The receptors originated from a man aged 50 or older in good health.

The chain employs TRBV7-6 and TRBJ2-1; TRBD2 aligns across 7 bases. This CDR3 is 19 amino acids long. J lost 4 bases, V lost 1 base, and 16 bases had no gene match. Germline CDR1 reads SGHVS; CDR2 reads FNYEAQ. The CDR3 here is CASSLVKREEAGRYNEQFF. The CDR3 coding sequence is TGTGCCAGCAGCTTAGTCAAACGAGAGGAAGCGGGACGGTACAATGAGCAGTTCTTC.

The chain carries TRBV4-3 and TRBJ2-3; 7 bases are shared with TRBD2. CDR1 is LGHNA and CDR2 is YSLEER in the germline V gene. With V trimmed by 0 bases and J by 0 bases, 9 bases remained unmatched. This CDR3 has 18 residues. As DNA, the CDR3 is TGCGCCAGCAGCCAAGATTTGTTCGTCGGGGGGAGCACAGATACGCAGTATTTT. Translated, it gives CASSQDLFVGGSTDTQYF.

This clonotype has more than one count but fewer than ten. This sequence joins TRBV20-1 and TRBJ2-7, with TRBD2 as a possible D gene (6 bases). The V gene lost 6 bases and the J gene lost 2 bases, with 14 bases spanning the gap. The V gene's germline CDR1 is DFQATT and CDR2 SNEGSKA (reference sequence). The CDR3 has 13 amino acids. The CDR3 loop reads CSAAGGATYEQYF. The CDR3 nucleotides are TGCAGTGCCGCGGGCGGGGCCACCTACGAGCAGTACTTC.

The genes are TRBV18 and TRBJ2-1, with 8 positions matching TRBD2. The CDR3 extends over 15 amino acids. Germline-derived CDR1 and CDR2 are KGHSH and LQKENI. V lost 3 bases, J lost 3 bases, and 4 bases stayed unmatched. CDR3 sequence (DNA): TGTGCCAGCTCACCGGCCGGGAGGGACTACAATGAGCAGTTCTTC. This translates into CASSPAGRDYNEQFF.

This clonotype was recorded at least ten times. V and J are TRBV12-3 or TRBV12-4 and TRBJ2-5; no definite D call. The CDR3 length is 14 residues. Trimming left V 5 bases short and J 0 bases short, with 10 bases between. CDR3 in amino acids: CASSLNTDQETQYF. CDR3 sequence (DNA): TGTGCCAGCAGTCTAAATACAGACCAAGAGACCCAGTACTTC.

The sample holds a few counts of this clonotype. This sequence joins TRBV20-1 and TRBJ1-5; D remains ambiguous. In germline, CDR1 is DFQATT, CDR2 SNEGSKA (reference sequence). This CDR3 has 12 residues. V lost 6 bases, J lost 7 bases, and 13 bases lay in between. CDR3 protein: CSAGRAGQPQHF. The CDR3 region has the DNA TGCAGTGCCGGCCGTGCAGGACAGCCCCAGCATTTT.

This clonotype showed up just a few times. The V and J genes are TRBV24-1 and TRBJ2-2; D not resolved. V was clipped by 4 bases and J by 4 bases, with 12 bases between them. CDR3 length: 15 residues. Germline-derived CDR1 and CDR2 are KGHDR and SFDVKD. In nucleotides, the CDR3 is TGTGCCACCAGTGACCTCGTACGGAGCACCGGGGAGCTGTTTTTT. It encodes CATSDLVRSTGELFF.

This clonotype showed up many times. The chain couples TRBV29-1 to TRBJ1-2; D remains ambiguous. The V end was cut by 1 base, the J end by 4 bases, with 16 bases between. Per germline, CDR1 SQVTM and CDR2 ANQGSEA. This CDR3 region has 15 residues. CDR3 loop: CSVEGELKRAYGYTF. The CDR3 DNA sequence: TGCAGCGTTGAAGGAGAGTTGAAGAGAGCCTATGGCTACACCTTC.

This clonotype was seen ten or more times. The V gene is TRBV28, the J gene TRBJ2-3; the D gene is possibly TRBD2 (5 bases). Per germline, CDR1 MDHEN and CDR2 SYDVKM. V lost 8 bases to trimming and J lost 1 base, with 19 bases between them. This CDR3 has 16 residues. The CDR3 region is CASVYSWGAGTDTQYF. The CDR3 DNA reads TGTGCCAGCGTCTATTCGTGGGGAGCTGGCACAGATACGCAGTATTTT.

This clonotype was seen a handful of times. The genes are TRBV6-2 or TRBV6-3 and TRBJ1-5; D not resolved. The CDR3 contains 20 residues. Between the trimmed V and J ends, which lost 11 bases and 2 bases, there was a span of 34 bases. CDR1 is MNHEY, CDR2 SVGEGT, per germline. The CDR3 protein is CAPLYDRVRRGEVGNQPQHF. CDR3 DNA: TGTGCCCCCCTTTACGACCGGGTCCGGAGAGGAGAGGTTGGCAATCAGCCCCAGCATTTT.

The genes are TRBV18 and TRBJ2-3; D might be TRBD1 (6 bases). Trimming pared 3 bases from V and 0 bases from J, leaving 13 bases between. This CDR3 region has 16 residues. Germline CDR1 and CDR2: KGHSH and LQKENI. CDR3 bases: TGTGCCAGCTCACCTTATTGGGACACTAGCACAGATACGCAGTATTTT. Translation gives CASSPYWDTSTDTQYF.

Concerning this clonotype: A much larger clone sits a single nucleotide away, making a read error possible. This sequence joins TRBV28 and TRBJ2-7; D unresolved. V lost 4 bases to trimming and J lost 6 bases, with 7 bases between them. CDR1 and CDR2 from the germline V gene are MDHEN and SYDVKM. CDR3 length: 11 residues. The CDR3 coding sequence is TGTGCCAGCAGTTACAACTGCGAGCAGTACTTC. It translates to CASSYNCEQYF.

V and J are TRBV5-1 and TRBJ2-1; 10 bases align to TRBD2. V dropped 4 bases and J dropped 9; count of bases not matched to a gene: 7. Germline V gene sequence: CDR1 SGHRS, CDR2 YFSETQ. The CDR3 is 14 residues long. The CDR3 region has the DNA TGCGCCAGCAGCGTCGGGACTAGCGCTATTGAGCAGTTCTTC. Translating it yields CASSVGTSAIEQFF.

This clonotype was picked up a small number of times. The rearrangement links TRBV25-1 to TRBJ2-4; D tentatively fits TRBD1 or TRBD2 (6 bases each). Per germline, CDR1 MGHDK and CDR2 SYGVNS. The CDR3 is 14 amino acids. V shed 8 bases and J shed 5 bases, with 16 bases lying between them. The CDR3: CASGLWGAENIQYF. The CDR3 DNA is TGTGCCAGCGGTCTATGGGGGGCAGAAAACATTCAGTACTTC. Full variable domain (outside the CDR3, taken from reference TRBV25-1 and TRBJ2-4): EADIYQTPRYLVIGTGKKITLECSQTMGHDKMYWYQQDPGMELHLIHYSYGVNSTEKGDLSSESTVSRIRTEHFPLTLESARPSHTSQYLCASGLWGAENIQYFGAGTRLSVL.

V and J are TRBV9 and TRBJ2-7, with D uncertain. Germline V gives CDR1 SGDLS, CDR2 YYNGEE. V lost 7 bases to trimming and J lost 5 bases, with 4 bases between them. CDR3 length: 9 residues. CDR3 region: CASHHEQYF. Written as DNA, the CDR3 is TGTGCCAGCCACCACGAGCAGTACTTC.

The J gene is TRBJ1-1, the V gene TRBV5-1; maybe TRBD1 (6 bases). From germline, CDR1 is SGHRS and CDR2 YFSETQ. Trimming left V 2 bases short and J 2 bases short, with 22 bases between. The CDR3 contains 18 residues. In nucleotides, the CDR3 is TGCGCCAGCAGCTTTTTCTACCTTTCCGGACAGTTTAACACTGAAGCTTTCTTT. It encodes CASSFFYLSGQFNTEAFF.

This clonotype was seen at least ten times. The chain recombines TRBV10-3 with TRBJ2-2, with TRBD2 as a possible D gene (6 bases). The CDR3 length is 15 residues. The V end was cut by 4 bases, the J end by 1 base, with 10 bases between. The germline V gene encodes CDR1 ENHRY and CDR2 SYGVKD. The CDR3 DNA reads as TGTGCCATCAGTGGAACTAGCTGGAACACCGGGGAGCTGTTTTTT. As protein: CAISGTSWNTGELFF.

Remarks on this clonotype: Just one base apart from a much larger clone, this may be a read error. DNA of the CDR3: TGCAGTGGTAGAGTCGGGACAGGGGAGTACAATGAGCAGTTCTTC. Amino acids: CSGRVGTGEYNEQFF. The V call is TRBV20-1, the J call TRBJ2-1, with 10 bases aligning to TRBD1. Germline V gene lookup returns CDR1 DFQATT and CDR2 SNEGSKA (reference sequence). This CDR3 is 15 amino acids long.

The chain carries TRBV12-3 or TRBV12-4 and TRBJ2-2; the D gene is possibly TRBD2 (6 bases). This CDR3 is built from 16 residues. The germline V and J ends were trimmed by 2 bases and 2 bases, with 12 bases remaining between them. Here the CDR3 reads CASSLLGGANTGELFF. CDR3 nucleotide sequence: TGTGCCAGCAGTTTATTGGGGGGTGCCAACACCGGGGAGCTGTTTTTT.

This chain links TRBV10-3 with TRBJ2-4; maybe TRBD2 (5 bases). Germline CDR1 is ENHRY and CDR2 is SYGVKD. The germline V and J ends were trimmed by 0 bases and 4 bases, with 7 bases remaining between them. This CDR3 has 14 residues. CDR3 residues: CAISESGIKNIQYF. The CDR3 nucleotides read TGTGCCATCAGTGAGTCCGGGATTAAAAACATTCAGTACTTC.

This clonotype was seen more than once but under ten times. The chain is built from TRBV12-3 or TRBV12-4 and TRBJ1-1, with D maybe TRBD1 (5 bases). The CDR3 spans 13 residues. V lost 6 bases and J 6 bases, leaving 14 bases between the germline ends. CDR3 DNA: TGTGCCAGCAGCCAAAGACAGTTTGCTGAAGCTTTCTTT. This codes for CASSQRQFAEAFF.

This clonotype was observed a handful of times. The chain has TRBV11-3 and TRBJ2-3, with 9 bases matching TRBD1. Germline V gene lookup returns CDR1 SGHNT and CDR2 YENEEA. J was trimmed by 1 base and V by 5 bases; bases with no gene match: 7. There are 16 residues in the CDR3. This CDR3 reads CASSPGTGRRTDTQYF. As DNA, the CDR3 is TGTGCCAGCAGCCCCGGGACAGGGAGGCGCACAGATACGCAGTATTTT.

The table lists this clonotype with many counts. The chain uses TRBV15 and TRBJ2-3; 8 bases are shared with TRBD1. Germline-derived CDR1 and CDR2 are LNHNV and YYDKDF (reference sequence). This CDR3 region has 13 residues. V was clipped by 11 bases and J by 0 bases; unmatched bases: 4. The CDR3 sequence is CASQGASTDTQYF. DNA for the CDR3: TGTGCCTCCCAGGGGGCAAGCACAGATACGCAGTATTTT.

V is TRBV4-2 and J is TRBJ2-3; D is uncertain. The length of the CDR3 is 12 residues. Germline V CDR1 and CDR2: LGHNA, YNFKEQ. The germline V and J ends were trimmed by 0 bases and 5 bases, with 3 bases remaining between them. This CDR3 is CASSQDLDTQYF. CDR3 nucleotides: TGTGCCAGCAGCCAAGATTTAGATACGCAGTATTTT.

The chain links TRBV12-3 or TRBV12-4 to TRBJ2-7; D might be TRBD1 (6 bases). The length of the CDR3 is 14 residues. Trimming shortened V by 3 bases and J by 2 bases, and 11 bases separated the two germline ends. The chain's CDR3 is CASSLGHVAYEQYF. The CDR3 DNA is TGTGCCAGCAGTTTGGGACACGTCGCCTACGAGCAGTACTTC.

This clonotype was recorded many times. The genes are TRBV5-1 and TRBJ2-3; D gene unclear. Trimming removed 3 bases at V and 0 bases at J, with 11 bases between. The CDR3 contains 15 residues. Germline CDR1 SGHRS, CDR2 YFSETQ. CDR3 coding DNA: TGCGCCAGCAGCTCAGGCCAGACTAGCACAGATACGCAGTATTTT. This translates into CASSSGQTSTDTQYF.

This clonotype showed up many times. CDR3 nucleotide sequence: TGTGCCAGCAGCCGCACCGGGACAGGGGATCAGCCCCAGCATTTT. Amino acids: CASSRTGTGDQPQHF. The V gene is TRBV6-1, the J gene TRBJ1-5; 10 bases are a match to TRBD1. CDR3 length: 15 residues. Germline values: CDR1 MNHNS, CDR2 SASEGT. Trimming cost V 6 bases and J 5 bases; bases outside gene matches: 7.

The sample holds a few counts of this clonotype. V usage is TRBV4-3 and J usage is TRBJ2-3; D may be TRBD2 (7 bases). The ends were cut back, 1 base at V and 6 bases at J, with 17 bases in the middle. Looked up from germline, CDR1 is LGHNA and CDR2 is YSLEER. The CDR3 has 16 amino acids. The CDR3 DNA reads TGCGCCAGCAGCCAAGTTGGGCGGGGGCCGGGGGATACGCAGTATTTT. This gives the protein CASSQVGRGPGDTQYF.

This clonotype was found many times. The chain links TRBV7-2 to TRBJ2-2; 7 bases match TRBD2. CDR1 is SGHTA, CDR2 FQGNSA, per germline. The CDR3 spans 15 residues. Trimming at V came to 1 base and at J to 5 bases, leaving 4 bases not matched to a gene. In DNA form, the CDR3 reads TGTGCCAGCAGCTTAGGAAGGGGAGGGACCGGGGAGCTGTTTTTT. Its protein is CASSLGRGGTGELFF.

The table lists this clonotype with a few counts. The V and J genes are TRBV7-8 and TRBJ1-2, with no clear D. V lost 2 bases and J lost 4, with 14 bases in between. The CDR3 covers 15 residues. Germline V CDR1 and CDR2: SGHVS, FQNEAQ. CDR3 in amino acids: CASSLTVIGLYGYTF. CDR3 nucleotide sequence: TGTGCCAGCAGCTTAACGGTTATCGGACTCTATGGCTACACCTTC.